This TCR beta chain was recovered during a study of cytomegalovirus exposure and HLA in healthy donors. Study observations and caveats: Among TCR sequences, most were rare, though some public TCRs appeared in many donors. Confirmation in vitro established that a few CMV-associated chains were specific for CMV antigens. HLA alleles showed associations with some 17,000 TCR beta sequences in a later analysis, at a 0.05 false discovery rate.

The PCR contained 60 Vbeta and 13 Jbeta primers. The table came from immunoSEQ multiplex PCR; TCRdb's copy has only in-frame clones and leaves some out. The sample holds 150,000 to 180,000 clones, 70% to 80% seen once. This CDR3 has 14 residues. J was trimmed by 5 bases and V by 6 bases; bases with no gene match: 8. Germline CDR1 SNHLY, CDR2 FYNNEI. A note on this clone: The antigen is unknown.

Specimen: PBMCs. The chain is built from TRBV2 and TRBJ1-2; TRBD1 matches at 8 bases. This TCR came from a woman aged 40 to 55 in good health and CMV-seronegative. CDR3 sequence (DNA): TGTGCCAGCAGGGCCAGAACAGGGGGTTATGGCTACACCTTC. Residues: CASRARTGGYGYTF.